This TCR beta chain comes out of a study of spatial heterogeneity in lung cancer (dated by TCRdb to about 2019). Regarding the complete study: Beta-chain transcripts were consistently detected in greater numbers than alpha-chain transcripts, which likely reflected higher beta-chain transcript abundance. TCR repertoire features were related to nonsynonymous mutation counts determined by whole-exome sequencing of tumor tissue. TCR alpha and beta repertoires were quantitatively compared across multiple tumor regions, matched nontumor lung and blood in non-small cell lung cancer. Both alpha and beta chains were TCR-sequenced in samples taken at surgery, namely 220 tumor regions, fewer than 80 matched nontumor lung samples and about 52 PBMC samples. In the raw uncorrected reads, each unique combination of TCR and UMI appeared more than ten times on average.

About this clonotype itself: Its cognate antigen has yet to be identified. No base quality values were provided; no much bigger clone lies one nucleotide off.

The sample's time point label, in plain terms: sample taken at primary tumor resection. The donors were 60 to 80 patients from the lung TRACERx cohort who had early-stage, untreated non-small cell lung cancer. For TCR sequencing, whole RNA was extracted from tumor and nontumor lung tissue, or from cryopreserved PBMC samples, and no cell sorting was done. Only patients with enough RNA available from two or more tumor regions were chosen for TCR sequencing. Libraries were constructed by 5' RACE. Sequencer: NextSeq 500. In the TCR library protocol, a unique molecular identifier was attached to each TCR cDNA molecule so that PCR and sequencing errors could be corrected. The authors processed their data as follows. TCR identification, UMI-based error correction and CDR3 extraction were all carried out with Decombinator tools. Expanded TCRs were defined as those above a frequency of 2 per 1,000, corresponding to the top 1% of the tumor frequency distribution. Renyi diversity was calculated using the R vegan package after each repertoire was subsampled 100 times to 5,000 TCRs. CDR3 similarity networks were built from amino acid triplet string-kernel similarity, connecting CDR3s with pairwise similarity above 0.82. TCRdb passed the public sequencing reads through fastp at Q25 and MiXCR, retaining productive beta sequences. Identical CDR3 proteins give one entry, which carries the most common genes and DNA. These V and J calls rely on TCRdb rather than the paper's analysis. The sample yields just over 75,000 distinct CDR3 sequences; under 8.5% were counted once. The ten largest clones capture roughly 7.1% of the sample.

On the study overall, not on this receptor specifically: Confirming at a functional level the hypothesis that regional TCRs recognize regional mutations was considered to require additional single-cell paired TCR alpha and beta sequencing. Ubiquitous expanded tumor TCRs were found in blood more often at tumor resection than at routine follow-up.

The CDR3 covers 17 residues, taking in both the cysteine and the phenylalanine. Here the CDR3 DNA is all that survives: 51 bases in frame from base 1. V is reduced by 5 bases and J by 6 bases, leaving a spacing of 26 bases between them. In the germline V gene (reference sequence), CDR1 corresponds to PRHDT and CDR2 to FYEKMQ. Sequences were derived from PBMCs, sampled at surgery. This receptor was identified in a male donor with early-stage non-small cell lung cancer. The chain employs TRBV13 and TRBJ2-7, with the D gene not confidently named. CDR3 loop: CASSEGQHRRGLREQYF. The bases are TGTGCCAGCAGCGAAGGCCAGCACCGGAGAGGTTTGCGCGAGCAGTACTTC. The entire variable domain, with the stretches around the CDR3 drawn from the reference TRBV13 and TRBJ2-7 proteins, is AAGVIQSPRHLIKEKRETATLKCYPIPRHDTVYWYQQGPGQDPQFLISFYEKMQSDKGSIPDRFSAQQFSDYHSELNMSSLELGDSALYFCASSEGQHRRGLREQYFGPGTRLTVT.